This entry lists 8 T cell receptor beta chains sequenced from one sample in a study of blood T cell repertoires in COVID-19. Profiling relied on immunoSEQ multiplex PCR, and the TCRdb table lists in-frame clones only, not all of them. The top ten hold 3.5% to 4.5% of the sample, which has 200,000 to 300,000 clones, 88% seen once. The specimen was peripheral blood. The receptors originated from a man in his 60s who had recovered from COVID-19.

This sequence joins TRBV21-1 and TRBJ1-3; the table's D call, TRBD1, was not checked against the DNA. TRBV21-1 is described as a pseudogene. The CDR3 extends over 15 amino acids. The CDR3 bases are TGTGCCAGAAACTTGGGACAGCTCTCTGGAAACACCATATATTTT. Protein: CARNLGQLSGNTIYF.

This chain connects TRBV4-2 to TRBJ2-1, with 8 bases identical to TRBD2. The germline CDR1 and CDR2 sequences are LGHNA and YNFKEQ. Trimming cost V 4 bases and J 9 bases; bases outside gene matches: 14. The CDR3 runs to 16 residues. This CDR3 reads CASSLPGGGTFGEQFF. CDR3 DNA: TGTGCCAGCAGCCTCCCGGGCGGGGGGACGTTCGGTGAGCAGTTCTTC.

This chain joins TRBV5-1 and TRBJ2-1; 10 bases are a match to TRBD2. The germline V gene has CDR1 SGHRS and CDR2 YFSETQ. After removal of 3 bases from V and 4 bases from J, the junction contained 10 bases not matched to a gene. This CDR3 has 17 amino acids. CDR3 sequence reads: CASSWVGLAGAYNEQFF. The CDR3, as DNA: TGCGCCAGCAGCTGGGTGGGGCTAGCGGGGGCTTACAATGAGCAGTTCTTC.

This chain connects TRBV4-2 to TRBJ2-2; D is uncertain. The germline V gene has CDR1 LGHNA and CDR2 YNFKEQ. This CDR3 contains 14 residues. V lost 4 bases to trimming and J lost 4 bases, with 10 bases between them. CDR3 sequence: CASSPGPFTGELFF. Written as DNA, the CDR3 is TGTGCCAGCAGCCCGGGTCCCTTCACCGGGGAGCTGTTTTTT.

This chain links TRBV18 with TRBJ1-6; tentative D call: TRBD1 (5 bases). Germline V lookup: CDR1 KGHSH, CDR2 LQKENI. V was cut by 5 bases and J by 7 bases, with 15 bases left in between. The length of the CDR3 is 15 residues. The CDR3, as DNA: TGTGCCAGCTCAATTCAGGGAGGAGAAAATTCACCCCTCCACTTT. Translated, it gives CASSIQGGENSPLHF.

V usage is TRBV18 and J usage is TRBJ2-3; 9 positions match TRBD1. Per the germline V gene, CDR1 is KGHSH and CDR2 is LQKENI. The CDR3 covers 16 residues. The junction had 12 bases not matched to a gene; V was cut back by 5 bases and J by 6 bases. The CDR3 nucleotides read TGTGCCAGCTCATCAAGAGGGACAGGGAAATTGGATACGCAGTATTTT. As protein: CASSSRGTGKLDTQYF.

The chain has TRBV18 and TRBJ2-7; weak D call: TRBD1 (6 bases). The CDR3 is 14 amino acids. CDR1 and CDR2 (germline): KGHSH, LQKENI. Trimming removed 6 bases at V and 0 bases at J, with 12 bases between. CDR3 nucleotides: TGTGCCAGCTCGCCTAGACAGGACTCCTACGAGCAGTACTTC. Residues: CASSPRQDSYEQYF. Variable domain in full (rest from reference TRBV18 and TRBJ2-7): NAGVMQNPRHLVRRRGQEARLRCSPMKGHSHVYWYRQLPEEGLKFMVYLQKENIIDESGMPKERFSAEFPKEGPSILRIQQVVRGDSAAYFCASSPRQDSYEQYFGPGTRLTVT.

The rearrangement joins TRBV3-1 (or the pseudogene TRBV3-2) to TRBJ1-5; D is possibly TRBD1 (6 bases). The germline V gene has CDR1 LGHDT and CDR2 YNNKEL (reference sequence). The CDR3 contains 16 residues. Trimming pared 0 bases from V and 3 bases from J, leaving 12 bases between. The CDR3 is CASSQDPAGVNQPQHF. The DNA of the CDR3 is TGTGCCAGCAGCCAAGATCCGGCAGGGGTCAATCAGCCCCAGCATTTT.